This TCR beta chain was documented in a study of blood T cell repertoires in COVID-19. Study-level information: The United States, Italy and Spain supplied acute and convalescent COVID-19 samples. T cells, B-cell-depleted T cells, or PBMCs provided the cDNA or gDNA that served as material.

The CDR3 is 17 residues long. Points on this clone: One end of the junction varies from germline; a read error may be responsible.

Only in-frame clones appear in the TCRdb table, and some are missing; sequencing was by immunoSEQ multiplex PCR. The profile shows fewer than 150,000 clones, around 83% of them singletons. Participants were aged about 18 to 100 years, lived in over 20 US areas, and enrolled virtually. Clinical history as reported by participants underpinned cohort assignment. The gene calls are TRBV5-3 and TRBJ1-1; 8 bases line up with TRBD1. TRBV5-3 is flagged as an ORF with uncertain function. The TCR comes from a man aged 25 to 45 who had recovered from COVID-19. What was sequenced was PBMCs or T cells enriched from blood (not recorded which). CDR3 DNA sequence: TGTGTCAGAAGCTTGGAGATACAGGGGGGACGGAACACTGAAGCTTTCTTT. This codes for CVRSLEIQGGRNTEAFF.